This record covers a single T cell receptor beta chain. This specimen comes from a study of blood T cell repertoires in COVID-19. Germline CDR1 is SNHLY and CDR2 is FYNNEI. CDR3 length: 15 amino acids. The V gene end was trimmed by 7 bases and the J gene end by 10 bases; junction bases not matched to a gene: 13. Some clones are missing from TCRdb's copy, which holds only in-frame ones; the method was immunoSEQ multiplex PCR. The sample lists fewer than 350,000 clones, more than 75% occurring once. The chain couples TRBV2 to TRBJ1-6; 7 bases map to TRBD1. This receptor was taken from a woman aged 55-69 years in a cohort exposed to, infected with or recovered from COVID-19 (not recorded which). The sample was PBMCs or T cells enriched from blood (not recorded which). This CDR3 reads CASKDRGQRHSPLHF. CDR3 DNA sequence: TGTGCCAGCAAAGATAGGGGACAGCGCCACTCACCCCTCCACTTT.